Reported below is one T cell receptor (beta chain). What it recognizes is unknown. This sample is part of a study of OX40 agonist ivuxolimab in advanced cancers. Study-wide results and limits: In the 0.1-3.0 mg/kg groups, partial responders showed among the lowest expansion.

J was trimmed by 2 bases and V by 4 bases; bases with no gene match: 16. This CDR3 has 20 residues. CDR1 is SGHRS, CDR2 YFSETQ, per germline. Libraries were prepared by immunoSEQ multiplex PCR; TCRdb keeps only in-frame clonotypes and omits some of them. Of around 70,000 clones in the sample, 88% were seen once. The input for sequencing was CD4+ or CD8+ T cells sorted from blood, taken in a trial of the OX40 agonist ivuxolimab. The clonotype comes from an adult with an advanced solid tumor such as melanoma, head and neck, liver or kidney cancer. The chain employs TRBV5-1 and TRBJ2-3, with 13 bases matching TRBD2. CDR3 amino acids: CASSRARLTSGRSFTDTQYF. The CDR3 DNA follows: TGCGCCAGCAGCCGCGCGAGGCTGACTAGCGGGAGGTCCTTCACAGATACGCAGTATTTT.